The rows below give T cell receptor beta chains drawn from one sample of a study of blood T cell repertoires in COVID-19. Assay: immunoSEQ multiplex PCR; the TCRdb copy retains only in-frame clones and omits some. The sample consists of some 190,000 clones, about 88% of them appearing once. The sample consisted of peripheral blood. All receptors come from a man aged 30-40 years with acute or convalescent COVID-19. CDR3s leave out the opening cysteine and the closing phenylalanine or tryptophan. Each record gives: J gene, V gene, CDR3 protein.

j_gene: TRBJ2-7; v_gene: TRBV6-5; CDR3aa: ASSRTANYEQY
j_gene: TRBJ1-4; v_gene: TRBV10-3; CDR3aa: AISDRINEKLF
j_gene: TRBJ2-7; v_gene: TRBV5-1; CDR3aa: ASSPGQSSYEQY
j_gene: TRBJ1-1; v_gene: TRBV10-3; CDR3aa: AISEFQGTEAF
j_gene: TRBJ1-4; v_gene: TRBV7-8; CDR3aa: ASSAYRALGVLEKLF
j_gene: TRBJ2-5; v_gene: TRBV12-3/TRBV12-4; CDR3aa: ASSARQGETQY
j_gene: TRBJ1-2; v_gene: TRBV4-2; CDR3aa: ASSERDSPNYGYT
j_gene: TRBJ2-7; v_gene: TRBV7-9; CDR3aa: ASSLGTGQVNEQY
j_gene: TRBJ2-2; v_gene: TRBV7-3; CDR3aa: ASSLTRNSGELF
j_gene: TRBJ2-1; v_gene: TRBV5-1; CDR3aa: ASSLPGFYNEQF
j_gene: TRBJ1-1; v_gene: TRBV10-1; CDR3aa: ASLPRDRENTEAF
j_gene: TRBJ1-5; v_gene: TRBV27; CDR3aa: ASSLYGDNQPQH
j_gene: TRBJ1-2; v_gene: TRBV3-1/TRBV3-2; CDR3aa: ASSQLSGSYGYT
j_gene: TRBJ1-2; v_gene: TRBV6-2/TRBV6-3; CDR3aa: ASSPGTGDGYT
j_gene: TRBJ2-7; v_gene: TRBV27; CDR3aa: ASSSGTGSSYEQY
j_gene: TRBJ1-2; v_gene: TRBV4-1; CDR3aa: ASSQLGQGMDGYT
j_gene: TRBJ1-5; v_gene: TRBV5-5; CDR3aa: ASSLIGENQPQH
j_gene: TRBJ1-5; v_gene: TRBV7-8; CDR3aa: ASSLEGATASNQPQH
j_gene: TRBJ1-1; v_gene: TRBV5-1; CDR3aa: ASSLEAQVYGEAF
j_gene: TRBJ1-3; v_gene: TRBV3-1/TRBV3-2; CDR3aa: ASSQVGLGNTIY
j_gene: TRBJ2-2; v_gene: TRBV4-1; CDR3aa: ASSQVAGRSTGELF
j_gene: TRBJ2-7; v_gene: TRBV18; CDR3aa: ASSPGQGVGEQY
j_gene: TRBJ2-2; v_gene: TRBV7-9; CDR3aa: ASSSSAPGELF
j_gene: TRBJ1-3; v_gene: TRBV9; CDR3aa: ASRRRETGNTIY
j_gene: TRBJ1-2; v_gene: TRBV28; CDR3aa: ASSFFDRGYGYT
j_gene: TRBJ2-1; v_gene: TRBV6-2/TRBV6-3; CDR3aa: ASRPLTSGRANEQF
j_gene: TRBJ1-4; v_gene: TRBV19; CDR3aa: ASGLDRVLTNEKLF
j_gene: TRBJ1-4; v_gene: TRBV6-5; CDR3aa: ASSYDRAEKLF
j_gene: TRBJ2-7; v_gene: TRBV7-3; CDR3aa: ASSPGISGYEQY
j_gene: TRBJ2-7; v_gene: TRBV18; CDR3aa: ASSPSDEQY
j_gene: TRBJ1-2; v_gene: TRBV5-1; CDR3aa: ASSALAVQSYGYT
j_gene: TRBJ2-2; v_gene: TRBV15; CDR3aa: ATSDRLLAGGDTGELF
j_gene: TRBJ1-5; v_gene: TRBV18; CDR3aa: ASSRQGATGQPQH
j_gene: TRBJ1-5; v_gene: TRBV29-1; CDR3aa: SVETQGDQPQH
j_gene: TRBJ1-2; v_gene: TRBV5-1; CDR3aa: ASSLAGVTMGYT
j_gene: TRBJ1-2; v_gene: TRBV9; CDR3aa: ASSVGTAYGYT
j_gene: TRBJ1-5; v_gene: TRBV2; CDR3aa: ASSERAGNQPQH
j_gene: TRBJ1-1; v_gene: TRBV6-6; CDR3aa: ASSMRQGSGTEAF
j_gene: TRBJ2-2; v_gene: TRBV2; CDR3aa: ASLAGVFGTGELF
j_gene: TRBJ1-1; v_gene: TRBV11-2; CDR3aa: ASSVQAQGKAF
j_gene: TRBJ2-1; v_gene: TRBV19; CDR3aa: AIKRLAVPMGVYNEQF
j_gene: TRBJ1-1; v_gene: TRBV19; CDR3aa: ASSTRRGQTEAF
j_gene: TRBJ2-7; v_gene: TRBV7-6; CDR3aa: ASSSTGEEQY
j_gene: TRBJ2-3; v_gene: TRBV6-4; CDR3aa: ASRRLAGGTDTQY
j_gene: TRBJ2-7; v_gene: TRBV7-9; CDR3aa: ASSLAGRGSYEQY
j_gene: TRBJ2-1; v_gene: TRBV18; CDR3aa: ASSPLAGDYNEQF
j_gene: TRBJ1-2; v_gene: TRBV18; CDR3aa: ASSPQGNYWDYT
j_gene: TRBJ2-1; v_gene: TRBV7-3; CDR3aa: ASSSQGGLVKHEQF